The rows below give T cell receptor beta chains drawn from one sample of a study of shared clonotypes between healthy human individuals. Assay: immunoSEQ multiplex PCR; the TCRdb copy retains only in-frame clones and omits some. Among approximately 2.5 million clones, around nine tenths were seen once, and the ten largest hold around 0.14%. The specimen sequenced was naive CD4+ T cells sorted from blood. The source is a man aged 18-30 years in good health. Each CDR3 is given with its conserved first and last residue. Fields, in order: D gene, J gene, V gene, clone size, CDR3 protein, CDR3 DNA. The D gene is left open where the match is weak. Not every row has a clone size; where given, it reads once, few, many or a size class.

D: TRBD2; J: TRBJ2-3; V: TRBV4-3; size: NA; CDR3: CASSQEAAGGPDTQYF; DNA: TGCGCCAGCAGCCAAGAAGCGGCGGGAGGTCCAGATACGCAGTATTTT
D: NA; J: TRBJ2-7; V: TRBV10-2; size: NA; CDR3: CASSDADMPVEQYF; DNA: TGCGCCAGCAGTGACGCGGACATGCCTGTCGAGCAGTACTTC
D: TRBD1; J: TRBJ1-2; V: TRBV5-4; size: NA; CDR3: CASSTDRNYGYTF; DNA: TGTGCCAGCAGCACGGACAGGAACTATGGCTACACCTTC
D: TRBD1; J: TRBJ1-5; V: TRBV19; size: NA; CDR3: CASSSPGQGRNQPQHF; DNA: TGTGCCAGTAGTTCCCCCGGACAGGGGCGTAATCAGCCCCAGCATTTT
D: TRBD1; J: TRBJ2-2; V: TRBV7-3; size: NA; CDR3: CASSLRQGAGELFF; DNA: TGTGCCAGCAGCTTAAGACAGGGAGCCGGGGAGCTGTTTTTT
D: NA; J: TRBJ2-7; V: TRBV6-1; size: NA; CDR3: CASSEAGTGYEQYF; DNA: TGTGCCAGCAGTGAGGCCGGGACGGGCTACGAGCAGTACTTC
D: NA; J: TRBJ1-4; V: TRBV7-7; size: NA; CDR3: CASSLEGNEKLFF; DNA: TGTGCTAGCAGCTTAGAAGGGAATGAAAAACTGTTTTTT
D: TRBD1; J: TRBJ2-7; V: TRBV6-1; size: NA; CDR3: CASIDRGPSYEQYF; DNA: TGTGCCAGCATCGACAGGGGGCCATCCTACGAGCAGTACTTC
D: TRBD1; J: TRBJ1-4; V: TRBV6-1; size: NA; CDR3: CASKIPGQGEEKLFF; DNA: TGTGCCAGCAAAATACCGGGACAGGGGGAGGAAAAACTGTTTTTT
D: TRBD1; J: TRBJ1-6; V: TRBV5-4; size: NA; CDR3: CASSAYPRDRDNSPLHF; DNA: TGTGCCAGCAGCGCTTACCCCCGGGACAGAGATAATTCACCCCTCCACTTT
D: NA; J: TRBJ2-5; V: TRBV5-1; size: NA; CDR3: CASSLEGGKETQYF; DNA: TGCGCCAGCAGCTTGGAGGGGGGTAAAGAGACCCAGTACTTC
D: NA; J: TRBJ1-2; V: TRBV27; size: once; CDR3: CAAASGRGYTF; DNA: TGTGCCGCCGCGTCGGGGAGGGGCTACACCTTC
D: NA; J: TRBJ1-5; V: TRBV7-8; size: NA; CDR3: CASSLGLSNQPQHF; DNA: TGTGCCAGCAGCTTAGGGCTGAGCAATCAGCCCCAGCATTTT